The rows below give T cell receptor beta chains drawn from one sample of a study of T cell clonotyping in hematopoietic cell transplantation. Using immunoSEQ multiplex PCR, the repertoire was profiled, and TCRdb retains in-frame clones only, with some absent. The sample lists about 5,700 clones, roughly 29% occurring once. Source: peripheral blood mononuclear cells, taken 180 days after allogeneic stem cell transplant. The receptors were gathered from a male patient aged 35-50 years who had an allogeneic stem cell transplant from an unrelated donor, so the T cells may come from the graft donor. Some clones in this sample may be carry-over from other donors' samples. CDR3s include the opening cysteine and the closing phenylalanine or tryptophan. Each record gives: J gene, clone size, D gene, V gene, CDR3 protein, CDR3 DNA. A D gene is named only where the DNA matches it firmly. Some rows have no size entry. The others give once, few or many, or a class for an expanded clone.

>TRBJ2-3|few|TRBD2|TRBV9
CASSVVGSGGDTQYF
TGTGCCAGCAGCGTAGTCGGTAGCGGGGGAGATACGCAGTATTTT
>TRBJ1-5|-|TRBD1|TRBV30
CAWSAGQGMKPQHF
TGTGCCTGGAGTGCGGGACAGGGGATGAAGCCCCAGCATTTT
>TRBJ2-1|few|-|TRBV5-4
CASSYRGPNEQFF
TGTGCCAGCAGCTATAGGGGTCCCAATGAGCAGTTCTTC
>TRBJ2-5|-|-|TRBV29-1
CSALGEETQYF
TGCAGCGCGTTAGGGGAAGAGACCCAGTACTTC
>TRBJ2-7|-|TRBD1|TRBV30
CAWTFTGGGLNEQYF
TGTGCCTGGACCTTTACAGGGGGCGGACTCAACGAGCAGTACTTC
>TRBJ1-1|-|-|TRBV30
CAWSVLSPEAFF
TGTGCCTGGAGTGTACTGTCTCCTGAAGCTTTCTTT
>TRBJ2-1|medium-sized|TRBD1|TRBV4-3
CASSPRTGREQFF
TGCGCCAGCAGCCCGAGGACAGGGCGCGAGCAGTTCTTC
>TRBJ2-3|-|-|TRBV9
CASSPRSGIRTDTQYF
TGTGCCAGCAGCCCCCGTAGCGGTATCCGCACAGATACGCAGTATTTT
>TRBJ2-5|few|-|TRBV7-2
CASSVDVGRTQYF
TGTGCCAGCAGCGTGGACGTCGGGCGGACCCAGTACTTC
>TRBJ1-5|-|-|TRBV28
CASSPRTVGYSNQPQHF
TGTGCCAGCAGTCCTAGGACAGTAGGATATAGCAATCAGCCCCAGCATTTT
>TRBJ1-2|once|TRBD1|TRBV14
CASSLGQAYYGYTF
TGTGCCAGCAGCCTTGGACAGGCATACTATGGCTACACCTTC
>TRBJ2-7|-|TRBD1|TRBV9
CASSLGQGGTYEQYF
TGCGCCAGCAGCTTAGGACAGGGGGGGACCTACGAGCAGTACTTC
>TRBJ2-7|few|-|TRBV30
CAWRGQTYEQYF
TGTGCCTGGAGGGGACAAACCTACGAGCAGTACTTC
>TRBJ1-2|-|-|TRBV30
CAWSPGGARGYTF
TGTGCCTGGAGTCCTGGGGGGGCGCGAGGCTACACCTTC
>TRBJ2-7|-|-|TRBV15
CATSRDRTSKGEQYF
TGTGCCACCAGCAGAGATCGGACATCCAAGGGGGAGCAGTACTTC
>TRBJ1-1|few|TRBD1|TRBV30
CAWSVGAGGVSFF
TGTGCCTGGAGTGTAGGGGCAGGGGGAGTGTCTTTCTTT
>TRBJ2-3|-|TRBD1|TRBV7-2
CASSFVPAGGSDTQYF
TGTGCCAGCAGCTTCGTTCCGGCAGGGGGCTCAGATACGCAGTATTTT
>TRBJ2-7|-|-|TRBV30
CAWSPGTAREQYF
TGTGCCTGGAGTCCCGGGACCGCCCGCGAGCAGTACTTC
>TRBJ2-7|-|-|TRBV25-1
CASTSIGEGGAGEQYF
TGTGCCAGCACTTCAATTGGAGAAGGGGGGGCGGGAGAGCAGTACTTC
>TRBJ2-5|few|TRBD1|TRBV15
CATSMGQGVETQYF
TGTGCCACCAGCATGGGACAGGGGGTCGAGACCCAGTACTTC
>TRBJ1-5|-|TRBD1|TRBV5-1
CASSQKQGEHQPQHF
TGCGCCAGCAGCCAGAAACAGGGGGAACATCAGCCCCAGCATTTT
>TRBJ2-1|few|TRBD2|TRBV29-1
CSVAGLAVEDEQFF
TGCAGCGTTGCGGGACTAGCGGTAGAGGATGAGCAGTTCTTC